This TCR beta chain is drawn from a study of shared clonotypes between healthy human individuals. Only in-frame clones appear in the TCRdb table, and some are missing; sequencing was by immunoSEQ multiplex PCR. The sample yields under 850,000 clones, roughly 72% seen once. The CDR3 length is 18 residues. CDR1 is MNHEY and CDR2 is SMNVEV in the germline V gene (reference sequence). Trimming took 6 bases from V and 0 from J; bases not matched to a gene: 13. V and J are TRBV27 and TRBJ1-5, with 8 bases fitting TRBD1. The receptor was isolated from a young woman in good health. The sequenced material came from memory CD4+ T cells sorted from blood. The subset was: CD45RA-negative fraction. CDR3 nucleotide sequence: TGTGCCAGCAGGGAGGGACAGGAGGCCTGGCATAGCAATCAGCCCCAGCATTTT. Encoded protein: CASREGQEAWHSNQPQHF.